This T cell receptor beta chain was sequenced during a study of blood T cells in healthy people across ages. This clonotype turned up a few times. The authors ran a second PCR of about 6 to 11 cycles using a sample-barcoded 5' primer and a J-beta primer mix. Researchers report that a template-switch adaptor with 12 random nucleotides tagged each cDNA molecule. Sequencing recovered at least 3 million CDR3-containing paired-end reads from each sample. MiXCR, applied by TCRdb to the 5' RACE reads, yields one record per CDR3 protein. The data hold 1.2 million to 1.5 million distinct CDR3 sequences, with around 42% observed a single time. The germline gives CDR1 SQVTM, CDR2 ANQGSEA. CDR3 length: 15 amino acids. The V end was cut by 1 base, the J end by 6 bases, with 15 bases between.

The V call is TRBV29-1, the J call TRBJ1-4; tentatively, D is TRBD1 (5 bases). This clonotype was obtained from a woman aged 18-29 years in good health. The sequenced material came from blood. CDR3 sequence reads: CSVEARQGRDEKLFF. The CDR3 DNA is TGCAGCGTTGAAGCGAGGCAGGGCCGGGATGAAAAACTGTTTTTT. The full variable domain, in which reference TRBV29-1 and TRBJ1-4 provide the parts outside the CDR3, is SAVISQKPSRDICQRGTSLTIQCQVDSQVTMMFWYRQQPGQSLTLIATANQGSEATYESGFVIDKFPISRPNLTFSTLTVSNMSPEDSSIYLCSVEARQGRDEKLFFGSGTQLSVL.